This T cell receptor beta chain was identified during a study of human T cells and chemical hapten exposure. TCRdb ran MiXCR on the RACE reads and lists one entry per CDR3 protein. This sample carries about 140,000 distinct CDR3 sequences, 10% to 15% of them seen once, and the ten largest clones take around 1.4%. As for time point: patch test 2, 6 weeks after DPC sensitization. The treatment was: therapeutic diphenylcyclopropenone sensitization with weekly scalp DPC. This CDR3 has 14 residues. Germline CDR1 DFQATT, CDR2 SNEGSKA (reference sequence). V was trimmed by 0 bases and J by 10 bases, leaving 15 bases between them.

The rearrangement links TRBV20-1 to TRBJ1-4; the D gene is possibly TRBD1 (5 bases). The origin of this receptor is a woman aged 45-59 years with alopecia areata. Some clones in this sample may be carry-over from other donors' samples. The material sequenced was whole blood, taken in connection with sensitization to the hapten diphenylcyclopropenone (DPC). CDR3 sequence reads: CSAREGPEPGKLFF. The CDR3 DNA is TGCAGTGCTAGAGAGGGGCCGGAGCCTGGAAAACTGTTTTTT.